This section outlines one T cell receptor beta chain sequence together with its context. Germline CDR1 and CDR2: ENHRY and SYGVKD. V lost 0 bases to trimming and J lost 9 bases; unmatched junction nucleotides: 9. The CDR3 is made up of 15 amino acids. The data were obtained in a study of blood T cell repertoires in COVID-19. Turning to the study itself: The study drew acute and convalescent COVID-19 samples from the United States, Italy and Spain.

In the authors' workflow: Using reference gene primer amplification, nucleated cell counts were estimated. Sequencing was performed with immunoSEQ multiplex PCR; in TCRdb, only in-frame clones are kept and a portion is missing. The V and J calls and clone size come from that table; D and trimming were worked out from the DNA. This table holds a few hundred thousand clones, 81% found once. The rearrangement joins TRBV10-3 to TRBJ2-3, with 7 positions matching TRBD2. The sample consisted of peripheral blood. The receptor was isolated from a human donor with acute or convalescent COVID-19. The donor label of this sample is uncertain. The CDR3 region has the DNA TGTGCCATCAGTGAGTCGGGTGGGAGGGAAAGAACGCAGTATTTT. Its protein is CAISESGGRERTQYF.